Given below is one TCR beta chain in context. Its target is unknown. The data were taken from a study of T cell responses to AZD1222 COVID-19 vaccine. The germline gives CDR1 SGHVS, CDR2 FQNEAQ. The CDR3 is 14 residues long. Trimming removed 1 base from V and 10 bases from J, with 13 bases in between. Using immunoSEQ multiplex PCR, the repertoire was profiled, and TCRdb retains in-frame clones only, with some absent. The data contain some 140,000 clones, 85% to 90% of them singletons. The study's findings and limits: Clonal diversity was possibly underestimated, and the donors were mostly white British, with more females. Reportedly, close to half of spike-specific TCRs are directed against unmutated variant regions. At baseline, seropositivity was found in only 5 to 7 AZD1222 recipients. Two doses of AZD1222 preceded a rise in Spike-specific TCR breadth and depth.

The sequenced sample was peripheral blood, obtained on day 0 of MenACWY control vaccination. The sequence was collected from an adult in good health. The chain couples TRBV7-8 to TRBJ2-2, with a tentative D call TRBD2 (6 bases). The CDR3 is CASSLDTWGEELFF. The DNA of the CDR3 is TGTGCCAGCAGCTTAGATACATGGGGGGAGGAGCTGTTTTTT.